This T cell receptor (beta chain) was observed in a study of T-cell memory formation after mild COVID-19. The table lists this clonotype with a few counts. MiXCR was run by TCRdb on the 5' RACE reads, yielding one entry per CDR3 protein. This sample has about 350,000 distinct CDR3 sequences; about 13% occur once, and the top ten carry about 20%. The CDR3 totals 15 residues. The junction had 6 bases not matched to a gene; V was cut back by 6 bases and J by 4 bases. The V gene is TRBV12-3 or TRBV12-4, the J gene TRBJ2-3; the match to TRBD2 covers 11 bases. The sequence was obtained from a man between 18 and 35 years old who had mild COVID-19 (a few samples of this study predate the infection). Cell type and time point are not known. What was sequenced was PBMCs or a T cell subset sorted from them (not recorded which). The CDR3, as DNA: TGTGCCAGCAGATCTAGCGGGGGGAGGTCAGATACGCAGTATTTT. Its translation is CASRSSGGRSDTQYF.